The 6 T cell receptor beta chains below all came from one sample that was sequenced in a study of T cells in tuberculosis (dated by TCRdb to 2016 to 2019). Library preparation employed the immunoSEQ multiplex PCR assay. Here the immuneACCESS table is served through TCRdb, limited to in-frame sequences with V and J called. Missing clones are a known gap in these copies; in checked studies unresolved V genes cover under half, and the rest lacks a known reason. This sample has more than 40,000 clones in its table, and about 94% of those were observed once. Less than 2% of the sample comes from the top ten. Specimen: PBMCs. These receptors were obtained from a donor between 10 and 35 years old with latent tuberculosis or without tuberculosis infection. Some clones in this sample may be carry-over from other donors' samples.

The V and J genes are TRBV18 and TRBJ1-1; weak D call: TRBD1 (5 bases). CDR1 is KGHSH, CDR2 LQKENI, per germline. Trimming removed 3 bases from V and 4 bases from J, with 9 bases in between. CDR3 length equals 13 residues. The CDR3 spells CASSPGRGTEAFF. DNA for the CDR3: TGTGCCAGCTCACCGGGAAGGGGCACTGAAGCTTTCTTT.

J is TRBJ2-1 and V is TRBV28; 9 nucleotides line up with TRBD1. The CDR3 consists of 14 residues. The germline CDR1 and CDR2 sequences are MDHEN and SYDVKM. V lost 6 bases, J lost 7 bases, and 7 bases stayed unmatched. CDR3 sequence (DNA): TGTGCCAGCAGGCCCGGGACAGGGTTGAATGAGCAGTTCTTC. Its translation is CASRPGTGLNEQFF. The whole variable domain, remainder taken from reference TRBV28 and TRBJ2-1, is DVKVTQSSRYLVKRTGEKVFLECVQDMDHENMFWYRQDPGLGLRLIYFSYDVKMKEKGDIPEGYSVSREKKERFSLILESASTNQTSMYLCASRPGTGLNEQFFGPGTRLTVL.

This chain joins TRBV7-3 and TRBJ2-1; 12 bases are shared with TRBD2. The germline V gene encodes CDR1 SGHTA and CDR2 FQGTGA. The CDR3 sequence is 16 residues long. Germline trimming cut 1 base from V and 7 bases from J; bases unmatched to any gene: 5. This CDR3 is CASSLIPSGRANEQFF. CDR3 nucleotides: TGTGCCAGCAGCTTAATACCTAGCGGGAGGGCGAATGAGCAGTTCTTC. The whole variable domain, remainder taken from reference TRBV7-3 and TRBJ2-1, is GAGVSQTPSNKVTEKGKYVELRCDPISGHTALYWYRQSLGQGPEFLIYFQGTGAADDSGLPNDRFFAVRPEGSVSTLKIQRTERGDSAVYLCASSLIPSGRANEQFFGPGTRLTVL.

The chain carries TRBV4-3 and TRBJ2-2; the D gene is possibly TRBD2 (6 bases). The CDR3 totals 17 residues. Germline V gene lookup returns CDR1 LGHNA and CDR2 YSLEER. The ends were cut back, 1 base at V and 4 bases at J, with 16 bases in the middle. CDR3 coding DNA: TGCGCCAGCAGCCAAGCTTCTGGCGGGGTAGGCACCGGGGAGCTGTTTTTT. Translating gives CASSQASGGVGTGELFF.

The chain joins TRBV29-1 to TRBJ1-2, with TRBD1 matching over 7 bases. Germline lookup yields CDR1 SQVTM and CDR2 ANQGSEA. V was pared by 5 bases and J by 2 bases, with 5 bases of the junction left unmatched. This CDR3 spans 13 amino acids. The CDR3 region is CSVSFRGNYGYTF. The CDR3 DNA follows: TGCAGCGTTTCATTCAGGGGGAACTATGGCTACACCTTC.

This sequence joins TRBV7-6 and TRBJ2-2, with D possibly matching TRBD2 (5 bases). The CDR3 sequence is 16 residues long. The germline V and J ends were trimmed by 2 bases and 8 bases, with 18 bases remaining between them. Germline V gene sequence: CDR1 SGHVS, CDR2 FNYEAQ. CDR3 nucleotide sequence: TGTGCCAGCAGCTTAACGAGAAGCGAGGACTCGGGGGAGCTGTTTTTT. This sequence encodes CASSLTRSEDSGELFF.